The clone carrying this T cell receptor beta chain was seen at least ten times. Original methodology: Using reference gene primer amplification, nucleated cell counts were estimated. Assay: immunoSEQ multiplex PCR; the TCRdb copy retains only in-frame clones and omits some. The DNA gave D and trimming, while V, J and clone size come from that table. The sample records some 93,000 clones, more than 75% being singletons. Deletions cut 1 base from V and 8 bases from J, with 14 bases between. This CDR3 contains 15 residues. Germline V gene lookup returns CDR1 SGHTA and CDR2 FQGNSA. The data stem from a study of blood T cell repertoires in COVID-19. For the study at large: COVID-19 samples from acute and convalescent phases originated in the United States, Italy and Spain. Sources were T cells, B-cell-depleted T cells, or PBMCs; the material itself was cDNA or gDNA.

This receptor was obtained from a man aged 50 to 59 with acute or convalescent COVID-19. What was sequenced was peripheral blood. This sequence joins TRBV7-2 and TRBJ2-2, with no clear D. The CDR3 loop reads CASSLGLLLGGELFF. The CDR3 DNA reads as TGTGCCAGCAGCTTAGGGCTCCTCCTAGGAGGGGAGCTGTTTTTT.